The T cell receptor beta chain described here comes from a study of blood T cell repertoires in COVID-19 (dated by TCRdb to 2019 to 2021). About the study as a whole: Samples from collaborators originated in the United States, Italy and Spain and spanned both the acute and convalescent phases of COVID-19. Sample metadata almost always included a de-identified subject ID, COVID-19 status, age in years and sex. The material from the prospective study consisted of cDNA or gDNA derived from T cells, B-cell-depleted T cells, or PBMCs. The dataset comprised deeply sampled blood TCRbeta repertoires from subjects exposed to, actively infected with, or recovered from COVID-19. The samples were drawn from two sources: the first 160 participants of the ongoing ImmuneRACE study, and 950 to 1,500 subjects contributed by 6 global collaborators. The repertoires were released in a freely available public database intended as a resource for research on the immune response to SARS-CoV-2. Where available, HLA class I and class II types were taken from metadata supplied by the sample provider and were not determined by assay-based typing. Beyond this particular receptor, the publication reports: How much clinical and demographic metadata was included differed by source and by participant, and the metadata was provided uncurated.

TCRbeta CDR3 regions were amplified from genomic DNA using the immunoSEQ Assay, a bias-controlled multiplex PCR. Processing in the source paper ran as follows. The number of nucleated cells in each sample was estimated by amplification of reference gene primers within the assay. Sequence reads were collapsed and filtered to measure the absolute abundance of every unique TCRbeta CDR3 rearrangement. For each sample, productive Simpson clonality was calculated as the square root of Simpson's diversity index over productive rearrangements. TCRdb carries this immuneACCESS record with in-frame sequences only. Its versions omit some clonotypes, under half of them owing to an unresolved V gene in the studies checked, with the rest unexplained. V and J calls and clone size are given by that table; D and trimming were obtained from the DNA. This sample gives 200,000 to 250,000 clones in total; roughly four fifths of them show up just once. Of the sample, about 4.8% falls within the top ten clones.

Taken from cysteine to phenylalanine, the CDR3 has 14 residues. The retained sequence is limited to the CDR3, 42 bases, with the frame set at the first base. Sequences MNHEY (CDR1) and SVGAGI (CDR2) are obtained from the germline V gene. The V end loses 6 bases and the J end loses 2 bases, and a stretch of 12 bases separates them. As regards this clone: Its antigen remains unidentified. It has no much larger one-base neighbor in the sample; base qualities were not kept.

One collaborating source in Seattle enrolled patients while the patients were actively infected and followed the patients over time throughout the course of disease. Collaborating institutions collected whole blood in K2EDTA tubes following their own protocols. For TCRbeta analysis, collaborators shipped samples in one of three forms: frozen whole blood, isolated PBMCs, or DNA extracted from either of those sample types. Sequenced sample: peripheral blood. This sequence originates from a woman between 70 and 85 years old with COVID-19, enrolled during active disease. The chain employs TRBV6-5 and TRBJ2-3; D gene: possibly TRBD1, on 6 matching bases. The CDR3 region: CASRTTGNTDTQYF. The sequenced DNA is TGTGCCAGCAGAACAACAGGGAACACAGATACGCAGTATTTT.